The 16 T cell receptor beta chains in this list originate from one sample, sequenced in a study of blood T cell repertoires in COVID-19. Sequenced by immunoSEQ multiplex PCR; TCRdb stores in-frame clones only, minus some. Here the sample spans 250,000 to 300,000 clones, over 70% being singletons. The sequenced sample consisted of peripheral blood. The receptor set was obtained from a woman in her 70s with COVID-19, enrolled during active disease.

Turning to this clone: A read error is possible here, since a much larger clone lies one base away. CDR3 sequence reads: CASSQNTEAFF. The CDR3, as DNA: TGCGCCAGCAGCCAGAACACTGAAGCTTTCTTT. The rearrangement joins TRBV5-1 to TRBJ1-1; D gene unclear. Trimming left V 4 bases short and J 1 base short, with 2 bases between. Germline V gives CDR1 SGHRS, CDR2 YFSETQ. This CDR3 comprises 11 residues.

This rearrangement joins TRBV4-3 to TRBJ2-1; D is undetermined. CDR3 length equals 14 residues. The V end lost 0 bases, the J end lost 5 bases, and 8 bases lay between the germline ends. Per the germline V gene, CDR1 is LGHNA and CDR2 is YSLEER. CDR3 amino acids: CASSQDLADNEQFF. The CDR3 nucleotides are TGCGCCAGCAGCCAAGACCTCGCAGACAATGAGCAGTTCTTC.

The V and J genes are TRBV13 and TRBJ2-7; no clear D gene. The CDR3 has 14 amino acids. Germline CDR1 reads PRHDT; CDR2 reads FYEKMQ (reference sequence). Trimming removed 4 bases from V and 3 bases from J, with 13 bases in between. CDR3 region: CASSWLTRNYEQYF. The CDR3 DNA follows: TGTGCCAGCAGCTGGCTCACCCGAAACTACGAGCAGTACTTC.

The rearrangement uses TRBV28 and TRBJ1-2, with a weak D call TRBD1 (5 bases). The germline CDR1 and CDR2 sequences are MDHEN and SYDVKM. Trimming stripped 3 bases from V and 6 bases from J, with 20 bases between. This CDR3 spans 16 amino acids. CDR3 coding DNA: TGTGCCAGCAGTTTTTGGGGGGAACAGAAGACGGATGGCTACACCTTC. It specifies CASSFWGEQKTDGYTF.

The chain employs TRBV5-6 and TRBJ2-3; the D gene is possibly TRBD1 (6 bases). Deletions cut 2 bases from V and 3 bases from J, with 7 bases between. This CDR3 has 13 residues. Germline CDR1 SGHDT, CDR2 YYEEEE. CDR3 DNA: TGTGCCAGCAGCTTTACAGGGACAGATACGCAGTATTTT. Translated: CASSFTGTDTQYF.

The V call is TRBV2, the J call TRBJ1-1; D might be TRBD1 (6 bases). V lost 6 bases, J lost 0 bases, and 20 bases lay in between. Per germline, CDR1 SNHLY and CDR2 FYNNEI. The CDR3 contains 17 residues. The CDR3 spells CASRGMLTGPLNTEAFF. The CDR3 coding sequence is TGTGCCAGCAGGGGGATGTTGACAGGACCTCTGAACACTGAAGCTTTCTTT.

V and J are TRBV13 and TRBJ1-4, with D possibly matching TRBD1 (6 bases). The germline V gene encodes CDR1 PRHDT and CDR2 FYEKMQ (reference sequence). The V end was cut by 3 bases, the J end by 6 bases, with 11 bases between. This CDR3 is built from 14 residues. Here the CDR3 reads CASSFRGGDEKLFF. Here the CDR3 DNA reads TGTGCCAGCAGCTTCCGGGGGGGCGATGAAAAACTGTTTTTT. Filled out from reference TRBV13 and TRBJ1-4, the complete variable domain reads AAGVIQSPRHLIKEKRETATLKCYPIPRHDTVYWYQQGPGQDPQFLISFYEKMQSDKGSIPDRFSAQQFSDYHSELNMSSLELGDSALYFCASSFRGGDEKLFFGSGTQLSVL.

The CDR3 DNA reads as TGTGCCAGCAGCTCGTTATACGAGCAGTACTTC. Encoded protein: CASSSLYEQYF. This sequence joins TRBV7-3 and TRBJ2-7, with D uncertain. This CDR3 comprises 11 residues. Trimming took 4 bases from V and 4 from J, leaving 5 bases between them. Germline V gene lookup returns CDR1 SGHTA and CDR2 FQGTGA.

This sequence joins TRBV5-1 and TRBJ1-5; D unresolved. Germline CDR1 reads SGHRS; CDR2 reads YFSETQ. V was clipped by 9 bases and J by 4 bases, with 17 bases between them. The CDR3 runs to 14 residues. CDR3 in DNA: TGCGCCACCCGTGAGACACCCAATAATCAGCCCCAGCATTTT. This codes for CATRETPNNQPQHF.

The rearrangement links TRBV3-1 (or the pseudogene TRBV3-2) to TRBJ1-2; D not resolved. The CDR3 contains 14 residues. Germline CDR1 is LGHDT and CDR2 is YNNKEL (reference sequence). Trimming pared 6 bases from V and 4 bases from J, leaving 15 bases between. CDR3 sequence (DNA): TGTGCCAGCAGTCTTCAGACTGGCAGCTATGGCTACACCTTC. Translation: CASSLQTGSYGYTF.

The V gene is TRBV3-1 (or the pseudogene TRBV3-2), the J gene TRBJ2-3; 11 bases are shared with TRBD2. Trimming cost V 3 bases and J 4 bases; bases outside gene matches: 9. The germline CDR1 and CDR2 sequences are LGHDT and YNNKEL (reference sequence). CDR3 length: 17 amino acids. The CDR3 is CASSHVSGTSGSDTQYF. The CDR3 DNA follows: TGTGCCAGCAGCCATGTTTCCGGGACTAGCGGCTCAGATACGCAGTATTTT.

The V call is TRBV30, the J call TRBJ2-3; the match to TRBD2 covers 12 bases. Germline V lookup: CDR1 GTSNPN, CDR2 SVGIG (reference sequence). This CDR3 region has 14 residues. The V gene end was trimmed by 2 bases and the J gene end by 8 bases; junction bases not matched to a gene: 5. CDR3 region: CAWSLAGGPGTQYF. The CDR3 DNA follows: TGTGCCTGGAGTCTAGCGGGAGGGCCGGGTACGCAGTATTTT.

Turning to this clone: The sample carries other DNA sequences with the same CDR3. V is TRBV11-2 and J is TRBJ2-1; a possible D gene is TRBD1 (5 bases). CDR1 SGHAT and CDR2 FQNNGV come from the germline V gene. The CDR3 covers 13 residues. The V gene lost 9 bases and the J gene lost 0 bases, with 9 bases spanning the gap. Here the CDR3 reads CASRQSSYNEQFF. In DNA, the CDR3 is TGTGCCAGTAGACAGAGCTCCTACAATGAGCAGTTCTTC.

V is TRBV28 and J is TRBJ1-3; TRBD1 might be the D (5 bases). V shed 2 bases and J shed 3 bases, with 14 bases lying between them. Germline CDR1 MDHEN, CDR2 SYDVKM. The CDR3 is 16 residues long. This chain's CDR3 is CASSLVSSGIGNTIYF. Here the CDR3 DNA reads TGTGCCAGCAGTTTAGTTTCCTCAGGGATTGGAAACACCATATATTTT.

The J gene is TRBJ1-1, the V gene TRBV11-3; the match to TRBD1 covers 8 bases. The CDR3 length is 15 residues. With 4 bases clipped from V and 5 bases from J, the junction kept 9 bases outside the gene matches. CDR1 SGHNT and CDR2 YENEEA come from the germline V gene. The CDR3 DNA reads TGTGCCAGCAGCTCTACCAGGGGGCCTGGAACTGAAGCTTTCTTT. Protein: CASSSTRGPGTEAFF. Drawing the rest from reference TRBV11-3 and TRBJ1-1, the complete variable domain is EAGVVQSPRYKIIEKKQPVAFWCNPISGHNTLYWYLQNLGQGPELLIRYENEEAVDDSQLPKDRFSAERLKGVDSTLKIQPAELGDSAVYLCASSSTRGPGTEAFFGQGTRLTVV.

The chain employs TRBV19 and TRBJ1-5; 7 nucleotides align to TRBD1. This CDR3 region has 17 residues. Looked up from germline, CDR1 is LNHDA and CDR2 is SQIVND (reference sequence). Unmatched junction bases numbered 14, after V lost 4 bases and J lost 5 bases. Here the CDR3 reads CASSRNRQGLGDQPQHF. The CDR3 coding sequence is TGTGCCAGTAGTAGGAACCGACAGGGATTAGGGGATCAGCCCCAGCATTTT.